The sequence of this T cell receptor (beta chain) was determined in a study of blood T cell repertoires in COVID-19. For the study at large: COVID-19 samples collected from the United States, Italy and Spain covered acute and convalescent phases.

Germline CDR1 and CDR2: LGHDT and YNNKEL (reference sequence). Trimming removed 1 base from V and 2 bases from J, with 15 bases in between. This CDR3 contains 16 residues. The protocol was immunoSEQ multiplex PCR, while the TCRdb copy is restricted to in-frame clones and leaves out a portion. In the table there are hundreds of thousands of clones, about 70% of which are singletons. This sequence joins TRBV3-1 (or the pseudogene TRBV3-2) and TRBJ2-7, with a tentative D call TRBD2 (7 bases). The sequence was collected from a woman of 80 years or more with acute or convalescent COVID-19. Material for sequencing was peripheral blood. The DNA of the CDR3 is TGTGCCAGCAGCCAAGCCTCGGGGGGCCGAACCTACGAGCAGTACTTC. Translation gives CASSQASGGRTYEQYF.